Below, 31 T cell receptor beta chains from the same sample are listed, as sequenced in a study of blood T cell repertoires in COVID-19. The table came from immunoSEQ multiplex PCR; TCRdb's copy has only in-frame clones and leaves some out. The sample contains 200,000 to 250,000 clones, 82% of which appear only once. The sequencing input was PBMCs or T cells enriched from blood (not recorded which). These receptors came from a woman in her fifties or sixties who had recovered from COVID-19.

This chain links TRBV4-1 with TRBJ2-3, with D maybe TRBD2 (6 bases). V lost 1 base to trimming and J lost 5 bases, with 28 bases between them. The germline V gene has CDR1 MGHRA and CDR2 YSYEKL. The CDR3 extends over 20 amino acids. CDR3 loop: CASSQVVAWRVGTPLDTQYF. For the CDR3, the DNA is TGCGCCAGCAGCCAAGTGGTTGCGTGGAGGGTGGGGACTCCGTTAGATACGCAGTATTTT.

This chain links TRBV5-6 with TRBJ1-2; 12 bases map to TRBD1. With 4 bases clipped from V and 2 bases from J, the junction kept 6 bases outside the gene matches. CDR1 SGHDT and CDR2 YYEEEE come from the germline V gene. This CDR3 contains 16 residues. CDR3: CASSPGTGGLNYGYTF. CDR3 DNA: TGTGCCAGCAGCCCCGGGACAGGGGGCTTAAACTATGGCTACACCTTC. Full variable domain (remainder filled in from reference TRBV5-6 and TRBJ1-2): DAGVTQSPTHLIKTRGQQVTLRCSPKSGHDTVSWYQQALGQGPQFIFQYYEEEERQRGNFPDRFSGHQFPNYSSELNVNALLLGDSALYLCASSPGTGGLNYGYTFGSGTRLTVV.

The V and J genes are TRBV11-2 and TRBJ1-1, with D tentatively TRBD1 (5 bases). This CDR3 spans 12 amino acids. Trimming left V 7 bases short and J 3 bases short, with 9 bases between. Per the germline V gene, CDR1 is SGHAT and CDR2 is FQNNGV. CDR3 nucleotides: TGTGCCAGCAAGTGGGGGGACACTGAAGCTTTCTTT. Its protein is CASKWGDTEAFF.

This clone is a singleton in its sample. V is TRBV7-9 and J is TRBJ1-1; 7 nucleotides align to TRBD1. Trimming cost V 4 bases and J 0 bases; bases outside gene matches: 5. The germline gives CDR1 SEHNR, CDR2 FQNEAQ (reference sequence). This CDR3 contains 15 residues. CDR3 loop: CASSSTGTVNTEAFF. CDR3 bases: TGTGCCAGCAGCTCAACCGGGACAGTGAACACTGAAGCTTTCTTT.

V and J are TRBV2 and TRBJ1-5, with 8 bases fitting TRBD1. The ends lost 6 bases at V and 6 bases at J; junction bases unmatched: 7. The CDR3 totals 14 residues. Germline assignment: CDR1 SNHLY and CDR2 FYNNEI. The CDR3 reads CASRGTGAGQPQHF. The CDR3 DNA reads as TGTGCCAGCAGGGGGACAGGAGCCGGTCAGCCCCAGCATTTT.

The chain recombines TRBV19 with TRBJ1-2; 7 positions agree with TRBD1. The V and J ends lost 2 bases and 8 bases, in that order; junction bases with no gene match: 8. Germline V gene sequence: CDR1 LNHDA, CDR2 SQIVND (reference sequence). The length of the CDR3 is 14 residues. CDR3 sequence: CASSIQGGLLGYTF. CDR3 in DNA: TGTGCCAGTAGTATACAAGGGGGCTTATTAGGCTACACCTTC.

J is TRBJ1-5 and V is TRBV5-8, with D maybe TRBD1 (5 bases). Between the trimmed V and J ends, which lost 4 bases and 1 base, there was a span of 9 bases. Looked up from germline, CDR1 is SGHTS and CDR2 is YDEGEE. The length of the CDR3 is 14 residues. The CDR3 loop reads CASSKGLSNQPQHF. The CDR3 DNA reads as TGTGCCAGCAGCAAGGGGTTGAGCAATCAGCCCCAGCATTTT.

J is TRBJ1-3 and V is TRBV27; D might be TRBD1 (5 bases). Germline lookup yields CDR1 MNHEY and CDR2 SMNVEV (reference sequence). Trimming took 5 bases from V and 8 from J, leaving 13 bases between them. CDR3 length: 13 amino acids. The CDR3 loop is CASSPKTGDTIYF. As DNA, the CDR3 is TGTGCCAGCAGTCCCAAAACGGGGGACACCATATATTTT.

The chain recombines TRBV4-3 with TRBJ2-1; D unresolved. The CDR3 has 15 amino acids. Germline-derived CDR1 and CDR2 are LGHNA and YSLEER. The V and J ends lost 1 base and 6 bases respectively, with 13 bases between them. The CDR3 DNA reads TGCGCCAGCAGCCAAGCTTCTTGGTCAGGCAATGAGCAGTTCTTC. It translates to CASSQASWSGNEQFF.

As DNA, the CDR3 is TGTGCCAGCAGCTTAGAAGTAGCGGGGGGGCGAAGGAATGAGCAGTTCTTC. It translates to CASSLEVAGGRRNEQFF. The V gene is TRBV11-3, the J gene TRBJ2-1, with TRBD2 identical over 11 bases. CDR3 length: 17 amino acids. The V and J ends lost 0 bases and 7 bases, in that order; junction bases with no gene match: 8. Per germline, CDR1 SGHNT and CDR2 YENEEA.

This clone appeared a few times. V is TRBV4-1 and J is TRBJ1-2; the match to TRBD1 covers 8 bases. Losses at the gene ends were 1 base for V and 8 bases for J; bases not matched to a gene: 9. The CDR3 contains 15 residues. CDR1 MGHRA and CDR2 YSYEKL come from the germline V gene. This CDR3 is CASSQAETGVYGYTF. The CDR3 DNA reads TGCGCCAGCAGCCAAGCTGAGACAGGGGTTTACGGCTACACCTTC.

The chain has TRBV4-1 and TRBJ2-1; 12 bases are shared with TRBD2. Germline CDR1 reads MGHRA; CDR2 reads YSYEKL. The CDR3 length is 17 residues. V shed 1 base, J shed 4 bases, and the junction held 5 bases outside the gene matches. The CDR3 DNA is TGCGCCAGCAGCCAAGGGTCTAGCGGGAGGGGGTACAATGAGCAGTTCTTC. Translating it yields CASSQGSSGRGYNEQFF.

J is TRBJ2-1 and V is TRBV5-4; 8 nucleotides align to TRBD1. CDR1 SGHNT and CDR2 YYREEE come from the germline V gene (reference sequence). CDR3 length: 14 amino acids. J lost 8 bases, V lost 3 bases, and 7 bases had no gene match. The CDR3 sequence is CASSSDPDRDEQFF. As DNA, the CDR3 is TGTGCCAGCAGCTCAGATCCGGACAGGGATGAGCAGTTCTTC.

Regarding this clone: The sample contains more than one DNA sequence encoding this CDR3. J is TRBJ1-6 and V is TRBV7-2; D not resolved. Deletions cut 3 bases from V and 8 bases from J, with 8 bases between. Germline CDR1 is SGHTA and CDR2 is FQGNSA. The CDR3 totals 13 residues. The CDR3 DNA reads TGTGCCAGCAGCTTCGATCGAGATTCACCCCTCCACTTT. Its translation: CASSFDRDSPLHF.

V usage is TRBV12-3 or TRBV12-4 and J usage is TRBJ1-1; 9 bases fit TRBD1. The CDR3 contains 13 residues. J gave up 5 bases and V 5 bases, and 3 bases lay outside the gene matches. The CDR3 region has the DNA TGTGCCAGCAGTCAGGACAGGGGAACTGAAGCTTTCTTT. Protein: CASSQDRGTEAFF.

Here the CDR3 reads CASSFPTGTSGYEQYF. DNA of the CDR3: TGTGCCAGCAGCTTCCCCACCGGGACTAGCGGGTACGAGCAGTACTTC. V and J are TRBV7-9 and TRBJ2-7; 12 bases are shared with TRBD2. Germline CDR1 and CDR2: SEHNR and FQNEAQ (reference sequence). Losses at the gene ends were 3 bases for V and 4 bases for J; bases not matched to a gene: 7. The CDR3 spans 16 residues.

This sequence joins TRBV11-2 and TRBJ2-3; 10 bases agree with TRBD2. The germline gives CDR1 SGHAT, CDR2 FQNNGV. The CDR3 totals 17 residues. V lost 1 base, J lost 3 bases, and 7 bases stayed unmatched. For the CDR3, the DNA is TGTGCCAGCAGCTTAGGCTCCCTAGCGGGAGTAACAGATACGCAGTATTTT. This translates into CASSLGSLAGVTDTQYF.

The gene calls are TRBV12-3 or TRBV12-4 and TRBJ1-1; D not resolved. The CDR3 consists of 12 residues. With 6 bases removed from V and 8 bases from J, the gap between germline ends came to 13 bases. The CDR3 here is CASRARQAEAFF. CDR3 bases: TGTGCCAGCAGGGCTCGGCAGGCAGAAGCTTTCTTT.

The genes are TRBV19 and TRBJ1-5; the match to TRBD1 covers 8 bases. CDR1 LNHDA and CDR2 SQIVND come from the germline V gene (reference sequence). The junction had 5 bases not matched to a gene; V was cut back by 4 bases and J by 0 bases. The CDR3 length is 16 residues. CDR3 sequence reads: CASSTRQGPSNQPQHF. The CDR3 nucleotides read TGTGCCAGTAGTACCAGACAGGGGCCTAGCAATCAGCCCCAGCATTTT.

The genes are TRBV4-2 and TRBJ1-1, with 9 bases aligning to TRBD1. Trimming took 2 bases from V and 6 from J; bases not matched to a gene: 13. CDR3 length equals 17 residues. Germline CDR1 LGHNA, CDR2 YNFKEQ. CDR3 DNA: TGTGCCAGCAGCCAACCTAACCTCGGGACAGGGAGCCCTGAAGCTTTCTTT. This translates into CASSQPNLGTGSPEAFF.

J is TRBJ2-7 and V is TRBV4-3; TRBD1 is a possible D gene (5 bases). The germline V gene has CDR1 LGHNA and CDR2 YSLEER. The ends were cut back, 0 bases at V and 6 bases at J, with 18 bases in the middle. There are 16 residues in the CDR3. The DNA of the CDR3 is TGCGCCAGCAGCCAAGATTACGATTCAGGGATGGGCGAGCAGTACTTC. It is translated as CASSQDYDSGMGEQYF.

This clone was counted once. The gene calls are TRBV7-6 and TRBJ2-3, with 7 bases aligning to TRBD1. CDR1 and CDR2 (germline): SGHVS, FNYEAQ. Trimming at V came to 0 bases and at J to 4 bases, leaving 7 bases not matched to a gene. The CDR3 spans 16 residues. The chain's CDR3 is CASSLARGLSADTQYF. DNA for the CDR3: TGTGCCAGCAGCTTAGCGAGGGGGCTTAGCGCAGATACGCAGTATTTT.

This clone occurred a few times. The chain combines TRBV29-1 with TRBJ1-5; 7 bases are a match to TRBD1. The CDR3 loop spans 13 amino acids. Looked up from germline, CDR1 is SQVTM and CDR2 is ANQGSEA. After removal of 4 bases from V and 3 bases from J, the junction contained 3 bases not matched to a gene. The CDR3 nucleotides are TGCAGCGTTGCGGGACAGTACAATCAGCCCCAGCATTTT. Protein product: CSVAGQYNQPQHF.

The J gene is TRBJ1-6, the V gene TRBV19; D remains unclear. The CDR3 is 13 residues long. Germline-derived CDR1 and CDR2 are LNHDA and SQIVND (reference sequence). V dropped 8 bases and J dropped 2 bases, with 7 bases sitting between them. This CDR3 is CASGRAYNSPLHF. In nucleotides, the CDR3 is TGTGCCAGTGGCCGGGCCTATAATTCACCCCTCCACTTT.

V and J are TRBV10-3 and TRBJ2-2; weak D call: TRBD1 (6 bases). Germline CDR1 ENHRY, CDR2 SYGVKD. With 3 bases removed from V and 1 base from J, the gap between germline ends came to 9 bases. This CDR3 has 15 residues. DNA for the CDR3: TGTGCCATCAGTGAAGCAGGGGAGAACACCGGGGAGCTGTTTTTT. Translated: CAISEAGENTGELFF.

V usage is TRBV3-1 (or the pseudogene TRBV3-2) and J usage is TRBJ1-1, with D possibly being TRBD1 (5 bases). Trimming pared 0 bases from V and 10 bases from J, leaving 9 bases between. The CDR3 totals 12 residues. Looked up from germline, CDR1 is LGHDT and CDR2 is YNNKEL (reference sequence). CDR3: CASSQDPQGAFF. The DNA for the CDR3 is TGTGCCAGCAGCCAAGATCCGCAGGGAGCTTTCTTT.

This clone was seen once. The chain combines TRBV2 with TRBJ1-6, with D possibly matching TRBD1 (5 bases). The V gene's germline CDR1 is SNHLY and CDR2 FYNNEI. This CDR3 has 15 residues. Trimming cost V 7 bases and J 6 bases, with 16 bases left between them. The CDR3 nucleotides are TGTGCCAGCACTTCTTTGGACACCAGTAATTCACCCCTCCACTTT. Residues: CASTSLDTSNSPLHF.

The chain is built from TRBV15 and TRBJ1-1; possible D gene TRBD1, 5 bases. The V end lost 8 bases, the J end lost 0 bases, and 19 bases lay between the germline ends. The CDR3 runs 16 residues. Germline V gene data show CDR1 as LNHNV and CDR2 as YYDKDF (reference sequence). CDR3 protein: CATRKSGAAMNTEAFF. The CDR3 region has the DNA TGTGCCACCCGTAAGAGTGGGGCAGCGATGAACACTGAAGCTTTCTTT.

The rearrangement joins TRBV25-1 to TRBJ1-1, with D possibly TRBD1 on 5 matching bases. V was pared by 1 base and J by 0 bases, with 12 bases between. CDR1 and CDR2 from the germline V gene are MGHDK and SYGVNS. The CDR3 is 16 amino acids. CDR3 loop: CASSEWGVQLNTEAFF. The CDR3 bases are TGTGCCAGCAGTGAATGGGGGGTACAACTGAACACTGAAGCTTTCTTT.

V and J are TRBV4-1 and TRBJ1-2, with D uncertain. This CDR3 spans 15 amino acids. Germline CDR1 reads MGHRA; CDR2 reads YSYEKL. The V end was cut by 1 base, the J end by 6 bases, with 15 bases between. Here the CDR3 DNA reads TGCGCCAGCAGCCAAGTTCGACAAGTTGGAAATGGCTACACCTTC. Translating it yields CASSQVRQVGNGYTF.

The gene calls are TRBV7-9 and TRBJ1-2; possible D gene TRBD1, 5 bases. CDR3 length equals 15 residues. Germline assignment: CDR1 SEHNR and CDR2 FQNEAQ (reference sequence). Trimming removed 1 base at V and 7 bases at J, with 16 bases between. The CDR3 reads CASSLGGGESFGYTF. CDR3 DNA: TGTGCCAGCAGCTTAGGGGGAGGGGAGTCGTTTGGCTACACCTTC.